The present TCR beta chain was sequenced within a study of post-analysis software for immune sequencing data. Study-level findings and limits: Four to six TRBV segments appeared more often in patients than in controls, and TRBV5-6, TRBV5-1 and TRBV20-1 were among these. With F measure, samples from one preparation batch clustered together strongly.

V lost 2 bases to trimming and J lost 6 bases; unmatched junction nucleotides: 7. Germline lookup yields CDR1 MNHEY and CDR2 SMNVEV (reference sequence). The length of the CDR3 is 15 residues. Presence of unique molecular identifiers characterized the TCR beta cDNA libraries. From the PCR reads, TCRdb called clonotypes with MiXCR, one entry per CDR3 protein. The table has about half a million distinct CDR3 sequences, roughly 46% seen once; the top ten hold 9.5% to 13%. In regard to this clonotype: Its antigen is not known.

V is TRBV27 and J is TRBJ2-7; 10 bases match TRBD1. Material: blood. The source is a girl between 10 and 17 years old with multiple sclerosis. CDR3 region: CASSLPGQGIPEQYF. The DNA of the CDR3 is TGTGCCAGCAGTTTACCGGGACAGGGGATTCCCGAGCAGTACTTC.